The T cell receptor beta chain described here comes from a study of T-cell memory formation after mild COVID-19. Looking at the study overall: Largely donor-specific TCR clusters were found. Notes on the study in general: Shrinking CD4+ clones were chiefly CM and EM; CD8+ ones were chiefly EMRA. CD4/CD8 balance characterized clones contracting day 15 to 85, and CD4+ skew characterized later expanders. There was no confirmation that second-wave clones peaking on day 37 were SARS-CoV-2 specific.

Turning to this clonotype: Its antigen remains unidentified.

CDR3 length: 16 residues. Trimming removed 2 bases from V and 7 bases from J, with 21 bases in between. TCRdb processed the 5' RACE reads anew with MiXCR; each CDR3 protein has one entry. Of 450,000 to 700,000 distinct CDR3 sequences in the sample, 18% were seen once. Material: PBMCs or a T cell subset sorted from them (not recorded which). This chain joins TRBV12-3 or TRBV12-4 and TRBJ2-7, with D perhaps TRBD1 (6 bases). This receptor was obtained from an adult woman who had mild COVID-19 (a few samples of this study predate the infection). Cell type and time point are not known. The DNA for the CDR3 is TGTGCCAGCAGTTTAAGATTGGACAGACATCCTACGGAGCAGTACTTC. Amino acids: CASSLRLDRHPTEQYF.